Presented here are 7 T cell receptor beta chains from one specimen sequenced in a study of metastatic and nonmetastatic thyroid tumors. TCRdb reanalyzed the PCR reads via MiXCR. The sample yields 11,000 to 15,000 clones, roughly 25% seen once. Before thyroid surgery, none of the patients had received any treatment. The specimen was tumor tissue. These receptors were collected from a female donor with papillary thyroid cancer or a benign thyroid nodule (not recorded which). Some clones in this sample may be carry-over from other donors' samples.

This chain links TRBV9 with TRBJ1-2; possible D gene TRBD1, 5 bases. The ends were cut back, 3 bases at V and 0 bases at J, with 18 bases in the middle. This CDR3 has 17 residues. Germline V lookup: CDR1 SGDLS, CDR2 YYNGEE. The CDR3 DNA follows: TGTGCCAGCAGCGCCCCGGGGGGGGGTTCTACTAACTATGGCTACACCTTC. Its protein product is CASSAPGGGSTNYGYTF. Full variable domain (rest looked up from reference TRBV9 and TRBJ1-2): DSGVTQTPKHLITATGQRVTLRCSPRSGDLSVYWYQQSLDQGLQFLIQYYNGEERAKGNILERFSAQQFPDLHSELNLSSLELGDSALYFCASSAPGGGSTNYGYTFGSGTRLTVV.

This clone was seen a few times. This sequence joins TRBV7-8 and TRBJ2-5, with 12 bases fitting TRBD2. Germline values: CDR1 SGHVS, CDR2 FQNEAQ. This CDR3 comprises 16 residues. J gave up 7 bases and V 3 bases, and 9 bases lay outside the gene matches. This CDR3 reads CASSLGRLAGVGTQYF. CDR3 DNA sequence: TGTGCCAGCAGCTTGGGGAGACTAGCGGGAGTAGGGACCCAGTACTTC.

This chain links TRBV5-1 with TRBJ1-6; D ambiguous. The CDR3 extends over 15 amino acids. The V end was cut by 0 bases, the J end by 9 bases, with 13 bases between. Per germline, CDR1 SGHRS and CDR2 YFSETQ. CDR3 in amino acids: CASSLEEGSGSPLHF. In DNA form, the CDR3 reads TGCGCCAGCAGCTTGGAGGAGGGATCGGGTTCACCCCTCCACTTT.

By its share, this clone is medium-sized. This chain connects TRBV6-1 to TRBJ2-3; D might be TRBD2 (6 bases). The germline V and J ends were trimmed by 4 bases and 2 bases, with 16 bases remaining between them. The CDR3 extends over 16 amino acids. Looked up from germline, CDR1 is MNHNS and CDR2 is SASEGT. The CDR3 reads CASSGQLADLTDTQYF. Here the CDR3 DNA reads TGTGCCAGCAGTGGGCAACTAGCTGACCTCACAGATACGCAGTATTTT.

This chain's CDR3 is CASRTLARKPYEQYF. CDR3 bases: TGTGCCAGCAGAACACTAGCGCGAAAACCCTACGAGCAGTACTTC. This chain joins TRBV28 and TRBJ2-7; the match to TRBD2 covers 7 bases. Germline assignment: CDR1 MDHEN and CDR2 SYDVKM. V gave up 6 bases and J gave up 2 bases; unmatched junction bases: 10. This CDR3 comprises 15 residues.

Many counts were recorded for this clone. For the CDR3, the DNA is TGTGCTAGTGGTTTGGACACGAACTATGGCTACACCTTC. It encodes CASGLDTNYGYTF. The J gene is TRBJ1-2, the V gene TRBV12-5; D is ambiguous. The germline CDR1 and CDR2 sequences are LGHNT and FRNRAP. Trimming pared 1 base from V and 2 bases from J, leaving 5 bases between. CDR3 length equals 13 residues.

In this sample, this clone turned up many times. This chain links TRBV20-1 with TRBJ2-7, with a weak D call TRBD1 (8 bases). CDR1 is DFQATT and CDR2 is SNEGSKA in the germline V gene (reference sequence). Trimming stripped 4 bases from V and 1 base from J, with 17 bases between. This CDR3 has 15 residues. CDR3 DNA: TGCAGTGCTACACCCATACAGGGGGGGTCCTACGAGCAGTACTTC. Protein sequence: CSATPIQGGSYEQYF.